The TCR beta chain described here comes from a study of post-analysis software for immune sequencing data. Across the whole study: There were relapsing-remitting, secondary progressive and progressive-relapsing multiple sclerosis among the disease courses included.

Per germline, CDR1 SGHKS and CDR2 YYEKEE (reference sequence). The CDR3 totals 11 residues. The V end was cut by 6 bases, the J end by 11 bases, with 12 bases between. The study's findings and limits: Compared with controls, patients had more of about 5 TRBV segments, including TRBV5-6, TRBV5-1 and TRBV20-1. Controls significantly exceeded multiple sclerosis patients in normalized Chao1 diversity. Samples sharing a preparation batch grouped tightly together when assessed by F measure.

Remarks on this clonotype: As yet, its antigen is unknown.

Every TCR beta cDNA library bore unique molecular identifiers. Between roughly 1 and 10 million T cells gave rise to 500,000 to 650,000 cDNA molecules. From the PCR reads, TCRdb called clonotypes with MiXCR, one entry per CDR3 protein. The sample carries hundreds of thousands of distinct CDR3 sequences, 25% to 30% recorded once. This clonotype originated in a girl between 10 and 17 years old with multiple sclerosis. The sequenced sample was blood. The chain is built from TRBV5-5 and TRBJ2-1; no clear D gene. The CDR3 region is CASMRDYKQFF. The CDR3 DNA follows: TGTGCCAGCATGCGTGATTATAAGCAGTTCTTC.